Presented here are 21 T cell receptor beta chains from one specimen sequenced in a study of control samples from healthy donors and cancer patients. The assay was immunoSEQ multiplex PCR, and TCRdb's table has in-frame clones only and misses some. The top ten hold approximately 1.5% of the sample, which has tens of thousands of clones, 90% to 95% seen once. Input material: blood. These receptors all come from a woman aged 30 to 39 in good health.

The V gene is TRBV5-1, the J gene TRBJ1-1, with D possibly being TRBD1 (5 bases). Germline CDR1 is SGHRS and CDR2 is YFSETQ. With 5 bases removed from V and 1 base from J, the gap between germline ends came to 9 bases. The CDR3 totals 13 residues. CDR3 coding DNA: TGCGCCAGCAGTACAACAGGGAACACTGAAGCTTTCTTT. This gives the protein CASSTTGNTEAFF.

The V and J genes are TRBV11-2 and TRBJ2-7; D unresolved. Germline loops: CDR1 SGHAT, CDR2 FQNNGV. V was pared by 1 base and J by 4 bases, with 8 bases between. This CDR3 is 13 amino acids long. The CDR3 spells CASSLGGRYEQYF. Here the CDR3 DNA reads TGTGCCAGCAGCTTAGGAGGACGGTACGAGCAGTACTTC.

This clone was recorded once. V is TRBV18 and J is TRBJ2-5; D remains unclear. Germline lookup yields CDR1 KGHSH and CDR2 LQKENI. V lost 8 bases, J lost 1 base, and 5 bases lay in between. CDR3 size: 11 residues. The CDR3 region is CASQLQETQYF. The CDR3 coding sequence is TGTGCCAGCCAGCTCCAAGAGACCCAGTACTTC.

CDR3 sequence reads: CASSLGYGGGKGGELFF. CDR3 coding DNA: TGTGCCAGCAGCTTAGGGTACGGCGGGGGAAAAGGCGGGGAGCTGTTTTTT. The chain employs TRBV11-2 and TRBJ2-2; 7 bases line up with TRBD2. Trimming cost V 1 base and J 7 bases; bases outside gene matches: 12. Germline values: CDR1 SGHAT, CDR2 FQNNGV. The CDR3 totals 17 residues.

The rearrangement joins TRBV28 to TRBJ2-2, with D perhaps matching TRBD1 (5 bases). Germline V gene lookup returns CDR1 MDHEN and CDR2 SYDVKM. The CDR3 totals 15 residues. V lost 2 bases and J 5 bases, leaving 12 bases between the germline ends. CDR3 nucleotides: TGTGCCAGCAGTTTAGCCAGGGTGGGGACCGGGGAGCTGTTTTTT. Translated: CASSLARVGTGELFF.

The V and J genes are TRBV5-6 and TRBJ1-2; perhaps TRBD1 as D (5 bases). CDR1 is SGHDT, CDR2 YYEEEE, per germline. CDR3 length: 13 amino acids. The CDR3: CASRPGSFYGYTF. The DNA of the CDR3 is TGTGCTAGTCGTCCAGGGTCTTTCTATGGCTACACCTTC. The entire variable domain, with the rest obtained from reference TRBV5-6 and TRBJ1-2, is as follows: DAGVTQSPTHLIKTRGQQVTLRCSPKSGHDTVSWYQQALGQGPQFIFQYYEEEERQRGNFPDRFSGHQFPNYSSELNVNALLLGDSALYLCASRPGSFYGYTFGSGTRLTVV.

This clone came up once. The chain recombines TRBV28 with TRBJ1-6; tentative D call: TRBD1 (5 bases). Per the germline V gene, CDR1 is MDHEN and CDR2 is SYDVKM. V was cut by 1 base and J by 7 bases, with 11 bases left in between. This CDR3 has 15 amino acids. The CDR3 sequence: CASSLSGRENSPLHF. As DNA, the CDR3 is TGTGCCAGCAGTTTATCCGGCAGGGAGAATTCACCCCTCCACTTT.

The chain recombines TRBV5-1 with TRBJ1-4; TRBD1 is a possible D gene (5 bases). The CDR3 is made up of 15 amino acids. V lost 0 bases, J lost 4 bases, and 10 bases lay in between. Looked up from germline, CDR1 is SGHRS and CDR2 is YFSETQ. CDR3 loop: CASSLEGQGNEKLFF. The CDR3 nucleotides read TGCGCCAGCAGCTTGGAAGGGCAGGGTAATGAAAAACTGTTTTTT. The full variable domain, in which reference TRBV5-1 and TRBJ1-4 provide the parts outside the CDR3, is KAGVTQTPRYLIKTRGQQVTLSCSPISGHRSVSWYQQTPGQGLQFLFEYFSETQRNKGNFPGRFSGRQFSNSRSEMNVSTLELGDSALYLCASSLEGQGNEKLFFGSGTQLSVL.

This sequence joins TRBV11-2 and TRBJ2-5; D not certain. The germline V and J ends were trimmed by 0 bases and 5 bases, with 7 bases remaining between them. The length of the CDR3 is 13 residues. Germline V lookup: CDR1 SGHAT, CDR2 FQNNGV. CDR3 sequence reads: CASSLDLWETQYF. The DNA of the CDR3 is TGTGCCAGCAGCTTAGATTTGTGGGAGACCCAGTACTTC. Filled out from reference TRBV11-2 and TRBJ2-5, the complete variable domain reads EAGVAQSPRYKIIEKRQSVAFWCNPISGHATLYWYQQILGQGPKLLIQFQNNGVVDDSQLPKDRFSAERLKGVDSTLKIQPAKLEDSAVYLCASSLDLWETQYFGPGTRLLVL.

The chain combines TRBV30 with TRBJ2-3; D unresolved. CDR3 length: 11 residues. The V and J ends lost 3 bases and 7 bases respectively, with 8 bases between them. The germline gives CDR1 GTSNPN, CDR2 SVGIG (reference sequence). The CDR3 region is CAWSGGNTQYF. The CDR3 bases are TGTGCCTGGAGCGGCGGTAATACGCAGTATTTT.

The chain combines TRBV5-1 with TRBJ2-5; the D is unclear. The germline gives CDR1 SGHRS, CDR2 YFSETQ. With 0 bases removed from V and 1 base from J, the gap between germline ends came to 4 bases. CDR3 length: 13 residues. CDR3 coding DNA: TGCGCCAGCAGCTTGGCCTTCCAAGAGACCCAGTACTTC. Protein product: CASSLAFQETQYF.

The chain is built from TRBV11-2 and TRBJ1-2; unclear D gene. This CDR3 has 15 amino acids. The V and J ends lost 5 bases and 4 bases respectively, with 17 bases between them. Germline V gene lookup returns CDR1 SGHAT and CDR2 FQNNGV. As DNA, the CDR3 is TGTGCCAGCAGCCCAGGCGGCAGTGGAATCTATGGCTACACCTTC. Protein product: CASSPGGSGIYGYTF.

The J gene is TRBJ1-4, the V gene TRBV29-1, with TRBD1 as a possible D gene (6 bases). The CDR3 runs 14 residues. From germline, CDR1 is SQVTM and CDR2 ANQGSEA. The ends were cut back, 4 bases at V and 6 bases at J, with 15 bases in the middle. The CDR3 bases are TGCAGCGTTGCAGTAGGGACACGGGATGAAAAACTGTTTTTT. Encoded protein: CSVAVGTRDEKLFF.

CDR3 bases: TGTGCCACCCTTAGTTGGGCAGGGGTTTTCTTT. It translates to CATLSWAGVFF. This chain connects TRBV19 to TRBJ1-1; D perhaps matches TRBD1 (6 bases). The V gene's germline CDR1 is LNHDA and CDR2 SQIVND (reference sequence). Between the trimmed V and J ends, which lost 10 bases and 13 bases, there was a span of 19 bases. The CDR3 has 11 amino acids.

The rearrangement joins TRBV27 to TRBJ2-3, with D uncertain. Trimming removed 0 bases at V and 2 bases at J, with 9 bases between. Germline V lookup: CDR1 MNHEY, CDR2 SMNVEV (reference sequence). This CDR3 comprises 15 residues. CDR3 coding DNA: TGTGCCAGCAGTTTATCGCCAGGAGTCACAGATACGCAGTATTTT. This gives the protein CASSLSPGVTDTQYF.

This chain connects TRBV2 to TRBJ2-7; weak D call: TRBD2 (6 bases). V lost 7 bases and J lost 7, with 17 bases in between. Per the germline V gene, CDR1 is SNHLY and CDR2 is FYNNEI. There are 13 residues in the CDR3. The CDR3 sequence: CASTGRRAGEQYF. CDR3 nucleotides: TGTGCCAGCACGGGCAGGAGGGCCGGGGAGCAGTACTTC.

In this sample, this clone turned up a few times. This chain uses TRBV18 with TRBJ1-5, with D possibly being TRBD1 (6 bases). V lost 3 bases to trimming and J lost 6 bases, with 15 bases between them. The germline V gene has CDR1 KGHSH and CDR2 LQKENI. The CDR3 spans 15 residues. The CDR3 DNA sequence: TGTGCCAGCTCACCGCTACAGGGTTTAGGTCAGCCCCAGCATTTT. Protein product: CASSPLQGLGQPQHF.

In DNA, the CDR3 is TGTGCCAGCAGTCCGTATAACCAAGAGACCCAGTACTTC. Translating gives CASSPYNQETQYF. This chain links TRBV27 with TRBJ2-5; D is undetermined. With 5 bases removed from V and 0 bases from J, the gap between germline ends came to 7 bases. CDR3 length: 13 amino acids. The V gene's germline CDR1 is MNHEY and CDR2 SMNVEV (reference sequence).

V gene TRBV7-8 combines with J gene TRBJ1-5; unclear D gene. CDR1 and CDR2 from the germline V gene are SGHVS and FQNEAQ. Trimming removed 5 bases from V and 3 bases from J, with 8 bases in between. The length of the CDR3 is 13 residues. CDR3 protein: CASSPTANQPQHF. The CDR3 nucleotides are TGTGCCAGCAGCCCTACAGCCAATCAGCCCCAGCATTTT. Combining the CDR3 with reference TRBV7-8 and TRBJ1-5 gives the whole variable domain GAGVSQSPRYKVAKRGQDVALRCDPISGHVSLFWYQQALGQGPEFLTYFQNEAQLDKSGLPSDRFFAERPEGSVSTLKIQRTQQEDSAVYLCASSPTANQPQHFGDGTRLSIL.

The CDR3 DNA follows: TGTGCCCGCCGAGGGGACACCTACAATGAGCAGTTCTTC. Translating it yields CARRGDTYNEQFF. This chain uses TRBV30 with TRBJ2-1, with a possible D match to TRBD1 (6 bases). The CDR3 extends over 13 amino acids. Looked up from germline, CDR1 is GTSNPN and CDR2 is SVGIG (reference sequence). Trimming stripped 8 bases from V and 2 bases from J, with 13 bases between.

The rearrangement joins TRBV27 to TRBJ2-1; perhaps TRBD1 as D (6 bases). The germline gives CDR1 MNHEY, CDR2 SMNVEV (reference sequence). This CDR3 is 15 amino acids long. Deletions cut 7 bases from V and 0 bases from J, with 13 bases between. The CDR3, as DNA: TGTGCCAGCACCCAGGGGTCCTCCTCCTACAATGAGCAGTTCTTC. It specifies CASTQGSSSYNEQFF.